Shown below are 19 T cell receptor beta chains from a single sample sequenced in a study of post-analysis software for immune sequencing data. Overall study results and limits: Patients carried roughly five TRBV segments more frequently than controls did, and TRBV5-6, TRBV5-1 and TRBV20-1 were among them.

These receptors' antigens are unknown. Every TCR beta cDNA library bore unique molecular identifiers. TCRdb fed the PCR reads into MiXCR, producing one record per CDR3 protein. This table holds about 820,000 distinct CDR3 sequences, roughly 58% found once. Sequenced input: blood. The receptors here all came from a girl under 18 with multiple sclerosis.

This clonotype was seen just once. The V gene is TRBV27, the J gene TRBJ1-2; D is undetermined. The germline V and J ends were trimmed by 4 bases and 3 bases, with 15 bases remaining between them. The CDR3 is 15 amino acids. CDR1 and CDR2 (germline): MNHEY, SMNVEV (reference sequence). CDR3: CASSSHRAADYGYTF. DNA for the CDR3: TGTGCCAGCAGTTCCCACCGGGCGGCGGACTATGGCTACACCTTC.

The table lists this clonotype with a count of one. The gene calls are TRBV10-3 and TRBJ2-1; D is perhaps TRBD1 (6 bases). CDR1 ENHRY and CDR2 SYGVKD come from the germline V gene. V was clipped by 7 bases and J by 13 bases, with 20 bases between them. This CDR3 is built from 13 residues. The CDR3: CAINPERGILQFF. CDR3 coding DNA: TGTGCCATCAATCCGGAGAGGGGGATCCTACAGTTCTTC.

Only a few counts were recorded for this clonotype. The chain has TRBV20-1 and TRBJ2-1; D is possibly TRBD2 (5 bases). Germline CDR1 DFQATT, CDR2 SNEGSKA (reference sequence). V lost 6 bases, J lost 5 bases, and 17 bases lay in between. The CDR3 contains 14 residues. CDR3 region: CSALADETNNEQFF. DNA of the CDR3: TGCAGTGCCCTAGCTGACGAAACTAACAATGAGCAGTTCTTC.

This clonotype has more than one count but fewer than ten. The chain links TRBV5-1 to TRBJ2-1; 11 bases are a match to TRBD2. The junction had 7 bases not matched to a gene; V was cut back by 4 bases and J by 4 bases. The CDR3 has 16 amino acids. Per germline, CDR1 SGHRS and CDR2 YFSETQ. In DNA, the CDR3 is TGCGCCAGCAGCCGGACTAGCGGGTCCAGGTACAATGAGCAGTTCTTC. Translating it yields CASSRTSGSRYNEQFF.

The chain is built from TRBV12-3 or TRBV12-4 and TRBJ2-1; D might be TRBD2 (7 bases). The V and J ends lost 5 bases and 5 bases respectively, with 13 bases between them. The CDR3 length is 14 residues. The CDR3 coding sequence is TGTGCCAGCAGTGGTGGGGGGGCGGACAATGAGCAGTTCTTC. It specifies CASSGGGADNEQFF.

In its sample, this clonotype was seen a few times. In DNA form, the CDR3 reads TGTGCCAGCAGCCGGGTGCCTTCACAAGAGACCCAGTACTTC. This encodes CASSRVPSQETQYF. The V gene is TRBV5-6, the J gene TRBJ2-5, with D unclear. The CDR3 sequence is 14 residues long. The germline V and J ends were trimmed by 4 bases and 2 bases, with 12 bases remaining between them. Germline CDR1 SGHDT, CDR2 YYEEEE.

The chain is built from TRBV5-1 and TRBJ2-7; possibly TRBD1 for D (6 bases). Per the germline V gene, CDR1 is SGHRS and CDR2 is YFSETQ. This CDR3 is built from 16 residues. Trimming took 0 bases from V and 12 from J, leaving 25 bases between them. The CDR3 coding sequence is TGCGCCAGCAGCTTGGCCCTTGCGGGCAAGGGGGAGACCCGGTACTTC. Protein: CASSLALAGKGETRYF.

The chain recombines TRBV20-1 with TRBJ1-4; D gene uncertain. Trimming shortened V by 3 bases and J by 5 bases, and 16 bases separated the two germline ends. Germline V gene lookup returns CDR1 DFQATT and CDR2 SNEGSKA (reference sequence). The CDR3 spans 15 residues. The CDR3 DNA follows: TGCAGTGCTAGTGCGGTCGAGTCCCCGAATGAAAAACTGTTTTTT. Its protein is CSASAVESPNEKLFF.

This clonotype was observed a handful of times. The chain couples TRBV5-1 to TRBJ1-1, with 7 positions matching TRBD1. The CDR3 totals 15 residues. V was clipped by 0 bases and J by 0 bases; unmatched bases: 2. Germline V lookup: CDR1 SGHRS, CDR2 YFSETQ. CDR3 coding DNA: TGCGCCAGCAGCTTGGGGGACAGAATGAACACTGAAGCTTTCTTT. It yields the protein CASSLGDRMNTEAFF.

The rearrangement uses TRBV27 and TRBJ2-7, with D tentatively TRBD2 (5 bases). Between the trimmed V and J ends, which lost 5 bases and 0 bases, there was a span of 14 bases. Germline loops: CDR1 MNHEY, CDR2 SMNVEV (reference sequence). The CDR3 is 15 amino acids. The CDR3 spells CASSQRLPSSYEQYF. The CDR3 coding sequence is TGTGCCAGCAGTCAGCGGTTACCAAGCTCCTACGAGCAGTACTTC.

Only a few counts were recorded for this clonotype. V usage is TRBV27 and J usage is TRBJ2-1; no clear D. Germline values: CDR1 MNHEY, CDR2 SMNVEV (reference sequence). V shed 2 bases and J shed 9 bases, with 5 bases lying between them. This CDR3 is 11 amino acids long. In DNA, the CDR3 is TGTGCCAGCAGTTTAGGAAGTGAGCAGTTCTTC. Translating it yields CASSLGSEQFF.

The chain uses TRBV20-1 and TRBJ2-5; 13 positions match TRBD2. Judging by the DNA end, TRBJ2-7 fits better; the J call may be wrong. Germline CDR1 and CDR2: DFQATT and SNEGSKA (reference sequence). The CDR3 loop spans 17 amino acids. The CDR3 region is CSARGLAGTSRAYEQYF. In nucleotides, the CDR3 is TGCAGTGCTAGGGGACTAGCGGGGACATCGAGGGCCTACGAGCAGTACTTC.

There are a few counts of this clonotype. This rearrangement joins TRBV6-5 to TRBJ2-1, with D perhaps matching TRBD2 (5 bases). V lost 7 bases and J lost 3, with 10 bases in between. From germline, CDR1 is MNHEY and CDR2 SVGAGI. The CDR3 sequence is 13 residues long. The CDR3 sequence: CASNPTSYNEQFF. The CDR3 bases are TGTGCCAGCAACCCTACTAGCTACAATGAGCAGTTCTTC.

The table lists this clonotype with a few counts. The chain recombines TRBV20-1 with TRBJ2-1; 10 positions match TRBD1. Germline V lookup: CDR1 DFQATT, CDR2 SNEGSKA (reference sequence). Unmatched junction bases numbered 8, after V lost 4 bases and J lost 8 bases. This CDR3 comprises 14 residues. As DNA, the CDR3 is TGCAGTGCTACCTCCGGGACAGGGGTCCATGAGCAGTTCTTC. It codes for CSATSGTGVHEQFF.

Here the CDR3 reads CASRDVAGHLVPDTQYF. CDR3 nucleotides: TGTGCCAGCCGCGACGTAGCGGGTCACCTAGTCCCAGATACGCAGTATTTT. V is TRBV27 and J is TRBJ2-3; TRBD2 matches at 7 bases. Losses at the gene ends were 8 bases for V and 4 bases for J; bases not matched to a gene: 18. Germline assignment: CDR1 MNHEY and CDR2 SMNVEV (reference sequence). The length of the CDR3 is 17 residues.

DNA of the CDR3: TGCAGTGTCAAGACAGGGGGCCCTAGCGGTCGGGATGAGCAGTTCTTC. It encodes CSVKTGGPSGRDEQFF. V usage is TRBV20-1 and J usage is TRBJ2-1, with 10 bases aligning to TRBD1. CDR3 length equals 16 residues. With 7 bases clipped from V and 8 bases from J, the junction kept 17 bases outside the gene matches. The germline CDR1 and CDR2 sequences are DFQATT and SNEGSKA (reference sequence).

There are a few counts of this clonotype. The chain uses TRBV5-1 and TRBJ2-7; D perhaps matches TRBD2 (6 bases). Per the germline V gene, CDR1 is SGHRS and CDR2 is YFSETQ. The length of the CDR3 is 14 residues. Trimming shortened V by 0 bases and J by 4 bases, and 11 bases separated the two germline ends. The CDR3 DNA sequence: TGCGCCAGCAGCTTGGCCGGGAGTGAGTACGAGCAGTACTTC. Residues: CASSLAGSEYEQYF.

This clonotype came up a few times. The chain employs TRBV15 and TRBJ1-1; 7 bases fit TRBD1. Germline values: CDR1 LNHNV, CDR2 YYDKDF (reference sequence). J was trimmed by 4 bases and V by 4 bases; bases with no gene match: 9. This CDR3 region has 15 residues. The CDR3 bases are TGTGCCACCAGCACTTCGACAGGGCCCGGCACTGAAGCTTTCTTT. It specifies CATSTSTGPGTEAFF.

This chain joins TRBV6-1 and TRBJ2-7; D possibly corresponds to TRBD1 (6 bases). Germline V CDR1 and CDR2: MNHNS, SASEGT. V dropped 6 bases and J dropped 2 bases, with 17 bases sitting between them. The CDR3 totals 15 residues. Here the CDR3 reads CASSTGPQGTYEQYF. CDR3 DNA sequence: TGTGCCAGCAGCACCGGGCCGCAGGGGACCTACGAGCAGTACTTC.